These 19 T cell receptor beta chains were all obtained from the same sample, sequenced in a study of T-cell memory formation after mild COVID-19 (dated by TCRdb to 2020 to 2023). Preparation of the library involved 5' RACE. TCRdb lists the instrument as Illumina NovaSeq 6000. In TCRdb, the public reads were trimmed at Q25 with fastp and aligned with MiXCR, with productive beta chains retained. CDR3 protein sequences are deduplicated, and each keeps its most common genes and DNA. The sample data list 80,000 to 130,000 distinct CDR3 sequences, and approximately 12% of these were observed just once. The ten largest account for approximately 40% of the sample. What was sequenced was PBMCs or a T cell subset sorted from them (not recorded which). The receptor set was obtained from a young man who had mild COVID-19 (a few samples of this study predate the infection). The sample titles of this study are shuffled in the database, so cell type and time point are left out; the donor was told from shared clones.

This chain uses TRBV29-1 with TRBJ2-7; tentatively, D is TRBD2 (5 bases). Germline lookup yields CDR1 SQVTM and CDR2 ANQGSEA. Trimming stripped 3 bases from V and 6 bases from J, with 12 bases between. The CDR3 contains 12 residues. The CDR3 region is CSVDPGNREQYF. CDR3 in DNA: TGCAGCGTTGACCCGGGAAACCGCGAGCAGTACTTC.

The sample holds a few counts of this clonotype. The chain uses TRBV5-6 and TRBJ2-7; no reliable D call. V lost 4 bases, J lost 0 bases, and 8 bases lay in between. The CDR3 covers 13 residues. Looked up from germline, CDR1 is SGHDT and CDR2 is YYEEEE. CDR3 DNA sequence: TGTGCCAGCAGCGGGGTAGACTCCTACGAGCAGTACGTC. This codes for CASSGVDSYEQYV.

This clonotype was seen a handful of times. The chain links TRBV7-2 to TRBJ2-1; 13 positions agree with TRBD2. Germline CDR1 SGHTA, CDR2 FQGNSA. The CDR3 has 17 amino acids. V shed 1 base and J 6 bases; nucleotides not matched to a gene: 6. CDR3 DNA sequence: TGTGCCAGCAGCTTAGAACTAGCGGGGGGGTTCTTCAATGAGCAGTTCTTC. Amino acids: CASSLELAGGFFNEQFF.

This clonotype was seen repeatedly, ten times or more. The chain uses TRBV5-1 and TRBJ2-2; D is unclear. Between the trimmed V and J ends, which lost 5 bases and 1 base, there was a span of 9 bases. Germline V gene lookup returns CDR1 SGHRS and CDR2 YFSETQ. The CDR3 is 14 residues long. As DNA, the CDR3 is TGCGCCAGCAGGCAGAAAGGGAACACCGGGGAGCTGTTTTTT. Amino acids: CASRQKGNTGELFF.

This clonotype was seen at least ten times. The chain employs TRBV6-5 and TRBJ2-5; 7 bases agree with TRBD1. The CDR3 extends over 16 amino acids. With V trimmed by 6 bases and J by 1 base, 11 bases remained unmatched. The germline V gene encodes CDR1 MNHEY and CDR2 SVGAGI. For the CDR3, the DNA is TGTGCCAGCAGCAAAAATCCGGACAGGCGCCAAGAGACCCAGTACTTC. Amino acid sequence: CASSKNPDRRQETQYF.

V and J are TRBV13 and TRBJ1-1, with D tentatively TRBD1 (5 bases). The V gene's germline CDR1 is PRHDT and CDR2 FYEKMQ (reference sequence). The CDR3 spans 11 residues. The CDR3 protein is CRAGTSGEAFF. The CDR3 DNA reads TGTCGGGCCGGGACGAGTGGGGAAGCTTTCTTT. Based on the CDR3 plus reference TRBV13 and TRBJ1-1, the full variable domain is AAGVIQSPRHLIKEKRETATLKCYPIPRHDTVYWYQQGPGQDPQFLISFYEKMQSDKGSIPDRFSAQQFSDYHSELNMSSLELGDSALYFCRAGTSGEAFFGQGTRLTVV.

The chain employs TRBV7-9 and TRBJ2-5; 9 bases map to TRBD2. V lost 2 bases and J lost 4; bases outside the gene matches: 8. Germline values: CDR1 SEHNR, CDR2 FQNEAQ (reference sequence). The CDR3 has 16 amino acids. The CDR3 sequence: CASSLPSGAPGETQYF. In nucleotides, the CDR3 is TGTGCCAGCAGCTTACCTAGCGGGGCACCGGGAGAGACCCAGTACTTC.

As regards this clonotype: One end of the junction varies from germline; a read error may be responsible. The chain couples TRBV6-5 to TRBJ2-3; perhaps TRBD1 as D (6 bases). Per germline, CDR1 MNHEY and CDR2 SVGAGI. The CDR3 covers 13 residues. The DNA for the CDR3 is TGTGCCAGCAGTATGGGGGCGAAGGATACGCAGTGTTTT. Protein product: CASSMGAKDTQCF.

The table lists this clonotype with a few counts. This sequence joins TRBV24-1 and TRBJ1-2, with 11 nucleotides matching TRBD1. CDR1 is KGHDR, CDR2 SFDVKD, per germline. The CDR3 runs 16 residues. Losses at the gene ends were 3 bases for V and 4 bases for J; bases not matched to a gene: 6. CDR3: CATSDRTGGQFYGYTF. The CDR3 DNA is TGTGCCACCAGTGATCGGACAGGGGGCCAGTTCTATGGCTACACCTTC.

The chain employs TRBV20-1 and TRBJ2-5; TRBD2 aligns across 11 bases. Germline V gives CDR1 DFQATT, CDR2 SNEGSKA (reference sequence). The CDR3 is 17 residues long. With 3 bases clipped from V and 5 bases from J, the junction kept 14 bases outside the gene matches. In DNA, the CDR3 is TGCAGTGCTAGGATTCGACTAGCGGGGACCCCTAGGGAGACCCAGTACTTC. It encodes CSARIRLAGTPRETQYF.

This clonotype came up a few times. This chain uses TRBV25-1 with TRBJ2-4; the D gene is possibly TRBD2 (5 bases). In germline, CDR1 is MGHDK, CDR2 SYGVNS. Trimming removed 1 base at V and 15 bases at J, with 10 bases between. The length of the CDR3 is 11 residues. The CDR3 coding sequence is TGTGCCAGCAGTGAATCTCTGGACTGGTACTTC. Translated: CASSESLDWYF.

The J gene is TRBJ1-2, the V gene TRBV20-1; D is possibly TRBD1 (6 bases). V lost 2 bases, J lost 2 bases, and 9 bases lay in between. Germline CDR1 reads DFQATT; CDR2 reads SNEGSKA (reference sequence). CDR3 size: 13 residues. DNA of the CDR3: TGCAGTGCTAGACACAGGGAAAACTATGGCTACACCTTC. Translation gives CSARHRENYGYTF.

This chain links TRBV10-3 with TRBJ2-3, with 10 nucleotides matching TRBD2. The trim removed 3 bases at V and 0 bases at J, leaving 3 bases unmatched. Germline V lookup: CDR1 ENHRY, CDR2 SYGVKD. The CDR3 runs 16 residues. CDR3 coding DNA: TGTGCCATCAGTGACAGAGCGGGGGGGAGCACAGATACGCAGTATTTT. Translation gives CAISDRAGGSTDTQYF.

In its sample, this clonotype was seen a few times. The chain uses TRBV3-1 and TRBJ2-5; no clear D. CDR3 length: 16 amino acids. Trimming shortened V by 0 bases and J by 1 base, and 12 bases separated the two germline ends. Germline values: CDR1 LGHDT, CDR2 YNNKEL (reference sequence). Here the CDR3 DNA reads TGTGCCAGCAGCCAAGAGACACCCGCCCGCCAAGAGACCCAGTACTTC. This translates into CASSQETPARQETQYF.

Here the CDR3 reads CASSLAGGAGQPQHF. The CDR3 DNA is TGTGCCAGCAGCTTAGCAGGGGGGGCGGGTCAGCCCCAGCATTTT. V and J are TRBV7-9 and TRBJ1-5; tentatively, D is TRBD1 (6 bases). Germline V lookup: CDR1 SEHNR, CDR2 FQNEAQ (reference sequence). The CDR3 sequence is 15 residues long. With 0 bases removed from V and 6 bases from J, the gap between germline ends came to 12 bases.

The sample holds a few counts of this clonotype. The CDR3 loop reads CSAESRQGQETQYF. In DNA, the CDR3 is TGCAGTGCGGAGAGCCGACAGGGCCAAGAGACCCAGTACTTC. This sequence joins TRBV20-1 and TRBJ2-5; the match to TRBD1 covers 7 bases. J lost 1 base, V lost 6 bases, and 8 bases had no gene match. There are 14 residues in the CDR3. Germline loops: CDR1 DFQATT, CDR2 SNEGSKA (reference sequence).

This clonotype appeared many times. V is TRBV7-9 and J is TRBJ2-7, with D perhaps TRBD2 (6 bases). Trimming left V 5 bases short and J 1 base short, with 15 bases between. Germline V gene sequence: CDR1 SEHNR, CDR2 FQNEAQ (reference sequence). This CDR3 has 15 residues. The DNA of the CDR3 is TGTGCCAGCAGCCACGGCACCCGGGGGTCCTACGAGCAGTACTTC. Encoded protein: CASSHGTRGSYEQYF. Supplemented by reference TRBV7-9 and TRBJ2-7, the full variable domain reads DTGVSQNPRHKITKRGQNVTFRCDPISEHNRLYWYRQTLGQGPEFLTYFQNEAQLEKSRLLSDRFSAERPKGSFSTLEIQRTEQGDSAMYLCASSHGTRGSYEQYFGPGTRLTVT.

The J gene is TRBJ2-3, the V gene TRBV9; D not resolved. The germline V gene has CDR1 SGDLS and CDR2 YYNGEE. The CDR3 totals 15 residues. The V and J ends lost 0 bases and 5 bases respectively, with 13 bases between them. The CDR3 region is CASSVEGSWRDTQYF. CDR3 sequence (DNA): TGTGCCAGCAGCGTAGAGGGTAGTTGGAGAGATACGCAGTATTTT.

The J gene is TRBJ2-3, the V gene TRBV3-1, with 8 bases that match TRBD1. From germline, CDR1 is LGHDT and CDR2 YNNKEL (reference sequence). The CDR3 is made up of 19 amino acids. The V segment lost 0 bases and the J segment 6 bases; nucleotides outside the gene matches: 17. The CDR3, as DNA: TGTGCCAGCAGCCAAGAAACGGCTTTGTACAGGGGGATTAGGGATACGCAGTATTTT. Encoded protein: CASSQETALYRGIRDTQYF.